The present entry profiles one TCR beta chain with its context. Its antigen is not identified. The CDR3 sequence is 15 residues long. Unmatched junction bases numbered 10, after V lost 5 bases and J lost 10 bases. The germline gives CDR1 KGHSH, CDR2 LQKENI. Time point of the sample: newly diagnosed GD, antithyroid drugs for less than 3 months. Preparation of the TCR library used RNA extracted from PBMCs. It was by American Thyroid Association guidelines that Graves' disease was diagnosed. An endocrinology unit in Xi'an, China, supplied the patients. This record belongs to a study of regulatory T cells in long-lasting Graves disease. Notes on the study in general: There were preferences for TRBV28, TRBJ1-2 and TRBJ2-5 in persistent disease. Compared with new cases, persistent Graves' patients showed reduced TCR diversity.

Library construction for TCR beta used iRepertoire HTBI primers and Arm-PCR of CDR3 regions. MiXCR, run by TCRdb on the multiplex PCR reads, gives a single entry per CDR3 protein. The sample consists of approximately 300,000 distinct CDR3 sequences, over 15% of them appearing once. V is TRBV18 and J is TRBJ2-1; 11 bases are a match to TRBD2. Sample: peripheral blood mononuclear cells (PBMCs), taken at new diagnosis, from a patient treated with antithyroid drugs. The receptor comes from a female donor with Graves disease. CDR3 coding DNA: TGTGCCAGCTCAACCCTCAGGATAGCGGGAGGGGAGCAGTTCTTC. It translates to CASSTLRIAGGEQFF. Supplemented by reference TRBV18 and TRBJ2-1, the full variable domain reads NAGVMQNPRHLVRRRGQEARLRCSPMKGHSHVYWYRQLPEEGLKFMVYLQKENIIDESGMPKERFSAEFPKEGPSILRIQQVVRGDSAAYFCASSTLRIAGGEQFFGPGTRLTVL.